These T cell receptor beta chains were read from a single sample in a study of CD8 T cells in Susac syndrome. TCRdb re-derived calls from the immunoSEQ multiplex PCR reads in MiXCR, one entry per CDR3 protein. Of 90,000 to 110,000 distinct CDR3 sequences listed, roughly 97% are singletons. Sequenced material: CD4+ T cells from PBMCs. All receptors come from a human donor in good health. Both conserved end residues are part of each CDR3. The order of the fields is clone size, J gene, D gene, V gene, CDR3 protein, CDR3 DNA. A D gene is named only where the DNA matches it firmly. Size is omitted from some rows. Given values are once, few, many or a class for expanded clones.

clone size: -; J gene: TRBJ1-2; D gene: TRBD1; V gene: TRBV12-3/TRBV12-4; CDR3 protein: CASSRRTGSRYTF; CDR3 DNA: TGTGCCAGCAGTCGCAGGACAGGGAGTCGCTACACCTTC
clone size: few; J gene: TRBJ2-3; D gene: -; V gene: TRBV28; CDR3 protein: CAWGRGFTDTQYF; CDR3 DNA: TGTGCCTGGGGGCGCGGGTTTACAGATACGCAGTATTTT
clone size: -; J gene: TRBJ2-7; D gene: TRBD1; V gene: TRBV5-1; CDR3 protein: CASSLEGGTGEQYF; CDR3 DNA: TGCGCCAGCAGCTTGGAAGGTGGGACAGGGGAGCAGTACTTC
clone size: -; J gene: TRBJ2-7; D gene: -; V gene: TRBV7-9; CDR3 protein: CASSSLRDNYEQYF; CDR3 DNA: TGTGCCAGCAGCTCCCTCCGGGACAACTACGAGCAGTACTTC
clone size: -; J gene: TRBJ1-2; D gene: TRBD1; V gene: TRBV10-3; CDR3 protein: CAISLTGNGYTF; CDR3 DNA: TGTGCCATCAGCCTGACAGGGAATGGCTACACCTTC
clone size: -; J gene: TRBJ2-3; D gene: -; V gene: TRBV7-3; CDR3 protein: CASSFGSYTDTQYF; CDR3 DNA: TGTGCCAGCAGCTTCGGGAGTTACACAGATACGCAGTATTTT
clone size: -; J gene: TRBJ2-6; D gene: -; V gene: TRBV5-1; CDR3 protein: CASSVGPYSGANVLTF; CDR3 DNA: TGCGCCAGCAGCGTGGGACCGTACTCTGGGGCCAACGTCCTGACTTTC
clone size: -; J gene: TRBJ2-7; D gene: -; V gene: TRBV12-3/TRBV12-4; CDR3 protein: CASSLNSNYEQYF; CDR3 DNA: TGTGCCAGCAGTTTAAACTCCAACTACGAGCAGTACTTC
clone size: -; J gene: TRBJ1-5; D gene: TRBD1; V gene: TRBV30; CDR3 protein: CAWSRQGSQPQHF; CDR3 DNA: TGTGCCTGGAGTAGACAGGGGAGTCAGCCCCAGCATTTT
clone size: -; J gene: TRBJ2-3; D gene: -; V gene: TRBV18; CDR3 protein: CASSPPQGGPGTDTQYF; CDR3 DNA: TGTGCCAGCTCACCACCGCAAGGGGGGCCGGGCACAGATACGCAGTATTTT
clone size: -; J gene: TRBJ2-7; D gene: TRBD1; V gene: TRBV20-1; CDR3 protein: CSASIRDRGTYEQYF; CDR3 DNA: TGCAGTGCTAGTATCCGTGACAGGGGGACCTACGAGCAGTACTTC
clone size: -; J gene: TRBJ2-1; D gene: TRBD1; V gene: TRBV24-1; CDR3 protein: CATSDGDRASYNEQFF; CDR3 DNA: TGTGCCACCAGTGATGGGGACAGGGCATCCTACAATGAGCAGTTCTTC
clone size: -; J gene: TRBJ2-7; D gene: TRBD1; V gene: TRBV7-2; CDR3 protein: CASSRGTGSSYEQYF; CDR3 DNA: TGTGCCAGCAGCAGAGGGACAGGGAGCTCCTACGAGCAGTACTTC
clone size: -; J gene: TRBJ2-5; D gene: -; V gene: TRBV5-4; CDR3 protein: CASSLDRKETQYF; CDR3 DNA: TGTGCCAGCAGCTTGGACAGGAAAGAGACCCAGTACTTC
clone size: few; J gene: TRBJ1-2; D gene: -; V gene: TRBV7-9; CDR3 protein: CASSSDYGYTF; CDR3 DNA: TGTGCCAGCAGCTCCGACTATGGCTACACCTTC
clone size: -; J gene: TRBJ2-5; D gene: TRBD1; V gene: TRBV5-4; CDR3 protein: CASSGGQGRRETQYF; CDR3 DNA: TGTGCCAGCAGCGGAGGACAGGGGAGGCGAGAGACCCAGTACTTC
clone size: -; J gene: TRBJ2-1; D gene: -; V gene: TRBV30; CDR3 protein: CAWRDFHSYNEQFF; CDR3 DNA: TGTGCCTGGAGGGACTTCCACTCCTACAATGAGCAGTTCTTC
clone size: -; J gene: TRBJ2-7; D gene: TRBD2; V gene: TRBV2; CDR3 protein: CASRMRGSSYEQYF; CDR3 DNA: TGTGCCAGCAGAATGCGGGGGAGCTCCTACGAGCAGTACTTC
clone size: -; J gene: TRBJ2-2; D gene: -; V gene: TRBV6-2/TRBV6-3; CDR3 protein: CASSSPPGELFF; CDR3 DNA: TGTGCCAGCAGCTCCCCCCCCGGGGAGCTGTTTTTT
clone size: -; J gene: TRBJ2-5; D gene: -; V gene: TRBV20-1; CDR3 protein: CSASSVRETQYF; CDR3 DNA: TGCAGTGCTAGTTCTGTGAGGGAGACCCAGTACTTC
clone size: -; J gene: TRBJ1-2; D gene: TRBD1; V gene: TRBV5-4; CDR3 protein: CASSSTGGAGGYTF; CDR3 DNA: TGTGCCAGCAGCTCTACAGGGGGCGCGGGTGGCTACACCTTC
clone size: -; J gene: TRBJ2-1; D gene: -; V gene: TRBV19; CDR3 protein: CASSIGRGEQFF; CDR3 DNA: TGTGCCAGTAGTATAGGACGGGGCGAGCAGTTCTTC
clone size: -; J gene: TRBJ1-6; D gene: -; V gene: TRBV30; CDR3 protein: CAWSVQGVSPLHF; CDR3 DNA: TGTGCCTGGAGTGTACAGGGAGTTTCACCCCTCCACTTT
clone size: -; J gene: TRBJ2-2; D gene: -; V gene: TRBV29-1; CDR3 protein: CSAPGQKNTGELFF; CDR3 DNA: TGCAGCGCCCCGGGACAAAAGAACACCGGGGAGCTGTTTTTT
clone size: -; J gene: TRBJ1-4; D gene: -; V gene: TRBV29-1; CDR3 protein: CSVAYNEKLFF; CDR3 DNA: TGCAGCGTTGCCTATAATGAAAAACTGTTTTTT
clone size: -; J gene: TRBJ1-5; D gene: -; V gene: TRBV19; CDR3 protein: CASRLFGGRDGNQPQHF; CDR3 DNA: TGTGCCAGTAGGCTCTTTGGGGGGCGGGACGGCAATCAGCCCCAGCATTTT
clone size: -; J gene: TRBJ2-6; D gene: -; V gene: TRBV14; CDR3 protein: CASSQEGRAGANVLTF; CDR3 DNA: TGTGCCAGCAGCCAAGAAGGCAGGGCTGGGGCCAACGTCCTGACTTTC
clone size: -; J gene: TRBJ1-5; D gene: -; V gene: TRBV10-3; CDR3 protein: CAIRGPGDNQPQHF; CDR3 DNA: TGTGCCATCAGAGGTCCGGGGGACAATCAGCCCCAGCATTTT
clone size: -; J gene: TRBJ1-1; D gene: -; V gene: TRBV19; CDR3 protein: CASSRYDTEAFF; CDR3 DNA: TGTGCCAGTAGCCGTTATGACACTGAAGCTTTCTTT
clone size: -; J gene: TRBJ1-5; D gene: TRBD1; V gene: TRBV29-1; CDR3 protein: CSVVDRVGQPQHF; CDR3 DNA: TGCAGCGTTGTGGACAGGGTGGGGCAGCCCCAGCATTTT
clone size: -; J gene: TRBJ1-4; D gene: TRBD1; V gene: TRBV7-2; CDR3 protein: CASSPTGVATNEKLFF; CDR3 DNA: TGTGCCAGCAGCCCGACAGGGGTCGCAACTAATGAAAAACTGTTTTTT
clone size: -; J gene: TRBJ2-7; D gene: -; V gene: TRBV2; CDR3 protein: CASTENRDPLSYEQYF; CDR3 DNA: TGTGCCAGCACTGAGAACCGGGACCCGCTTTCCTACGAGCAGTACTTC